This TCR beta chain stems from a study of cytomegalovirus exposure and HLA in healthy donors. Whole-study results and caveats: As was reported, the HLA-A and HLA-B alleles of most subjects were accurately predicted from TCR beta sequences. Among TCR beta chains, those listed as cytomegalovirus-associated numbered fewer than 200. According to an earlier analysis, most TCR beta V segments yielded productive rearrangements about 87% or about 30% of the time.

Among the donors, all were healthy bone marrow donors. Between the trimmed V and J ends, which lost 2 bases and 3 bases, there was a span of 16 bases. Germline V gene lookup returns CDR1 MDHEN and CDR2 SYDVKM. This CDR3 comprises 16 residues. This clone was detected once. Its antigen is not identified. Primers included in the PCR were 60 Vbeta and 13 Jbeta primers. Method: immunoSEQ multiplex PCR; TCRdb's copy keeps in-frame clones and lacks some. The data contain under 150,000 clones, about 80% of them singletons. The receptor was derived from a middle-aged woman in good health and CMV-seronegative. Source material: PBMCs. The chain couples TRBV28 to TRBJ2-5, with a tentative D call TRBD1 (5 bases). CDR3 sequence reads: CASSLAGRATKETQYF. The CDR3 coding sequence is TGTGCCAGCAGTTTAGCCGGCAGGGCGACCAAAGAGACCCAGTACTTC. The full variable domain, completed using reference TRBV28 and TRBJ2-5, is DVKVTQSSRYLVKRTGEKVFLECVQDMDHENMFWYRQDPGLGLRLIYFSYDVKMKEKGDIPEGYSVSREKKERFSLILESASTNQTSMYLCASSLAGRATKETQYFGPGTRLLVL.